The present entry profiles one TCR beta chain with its context. What it binds is unknown. This record belongs to a study of cytomegalovirus exposure and HLA in healthy donors. Study observations and caveats: DRB1 showed the most TCR associations and HLA-C the fewest in a later analysis, as rates varied by HLA locus. Some V segments could not be told apart, so they were left out, TRBV6-2 and TRBV6-3 among them. The majority of TCR sequences were rare, yet some public TCRs appeared in many donors.

V was shortened by 5 bases and J by 5 bases, with 12 bases between the two germline ends. Germline CDR1 and CDR2: MGHRA and YSYEKL. The CDR3 has 13 residues. The donors comprised healthy bone marrow donors. Primers: 60 Vbeta forward and 13 Jbeta reverse. TCRdb's copy holds only in-frame clones and misses some; the assay was immunoSEQ multiplex PCR. Among some 180,000 clones listed, 70% to 90% were seen once. The specimen was PBMCs. The TCR was taken from a man aged 30-40 years in good health and CMV-seropositive. This chain links TRBV4-1 with TRBJ1-2; the D is unclear. The CDR3 sequence: CASSMAVQYGYTF. CDR3 DNA sequence: TGCGCCAGCAGCATGGCGGTTCAGTATGGCTACACCTTC.